This TCR beta chain was recorded in a study of cytomegalovirus exposure and HLA in healthy donors. Study overall: Sequencing of about 179 million T cells in an earlier analysis found around 120 million unique TCR beta sequences. Study findings and constraints: A later analysis reportedly identified an Asian-associated ancestry cluster as carrying fewer N-insertions than the approximately 670-donor mean. The authors confirmed in vitro that a few CMV-associated chains were specific for CMV antigens. According to a later analysis, most TCR beta chains associated with CMV appeared HLA-restricted.

Comment on this clone: Its antigen is currently unknown.

Germline assignment: CDR1 MNHNS and CDR2 SASEGT. V dropped 2 bases and J dropped 2 bases, with 4 bases sitting between them. The CDR3 has 13 amino acids. With 60 Vbeta and 13 Jbeta primers, the PCR was carried out. Here immunoSEQ multiplex PCR was the method, and the copy in TCRdb shows in-frame clones only, minus some. The table includes about 93,000 clones, around 74% detected once. This sequence was found in a boy younger than 18 in good health and CMV-seronegative. This rearrangement joins TRBV6-1 to TRBJ1-5, with D hard to call. Material for sequencing was PBMCs. CDR3 protein: CASSESGNQPQHF. The CDR3 DNA is TGTGCCAGCAGTGAATCCGGCAATCAGCCCCAGCATTTT.